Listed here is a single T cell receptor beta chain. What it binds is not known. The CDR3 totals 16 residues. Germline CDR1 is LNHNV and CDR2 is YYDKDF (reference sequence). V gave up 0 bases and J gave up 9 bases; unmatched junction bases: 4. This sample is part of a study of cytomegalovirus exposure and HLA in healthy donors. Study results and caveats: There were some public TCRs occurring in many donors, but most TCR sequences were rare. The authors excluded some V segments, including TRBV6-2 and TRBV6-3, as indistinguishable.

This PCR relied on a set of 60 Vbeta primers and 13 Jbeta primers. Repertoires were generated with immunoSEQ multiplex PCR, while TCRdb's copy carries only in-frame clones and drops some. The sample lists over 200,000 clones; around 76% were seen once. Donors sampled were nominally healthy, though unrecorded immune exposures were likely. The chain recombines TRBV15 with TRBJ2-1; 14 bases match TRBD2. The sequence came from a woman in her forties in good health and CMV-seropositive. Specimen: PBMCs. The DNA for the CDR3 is TGTGCCACCAGCAGAGAGACTAGCGGGGGGGTGGGTGAGCAGTTCTTC. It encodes CATSRETSGGVGEQFF. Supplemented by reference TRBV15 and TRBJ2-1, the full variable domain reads DAMVIQNPRYQVTQFGKPVTLSCSQTLNHNVMYWYQQKSSQAPKLLFHYYDKDFNNEADTPDNFQSRRPNTSFCFLDIRSPGLGDTAMYLCATSRETSGGVGEQFFGPGTRLTVL.